Following are 25 T cell receptor beta chains from one sample sequenced in a study of T cells after yellow fever vaccination. TCRdb analysed the 5' RACE reads with MiXCR anew, one entry per CDR3 protein. The sample includes 500,000 to 650,000 distinct CDR3 sequences, less than 20% of them seen just once. Source: PBMCs, taken 4 to 5 days after the first yellow fever vaccination. These receptor sequences come from a young man who received the YFV17D yellow fever vaccine.

Ten or more counts support this clonotype. This chain links TRBV5-6 with TRBJ1-6; D may be TRBD1 (5 bases). Trimming shortened V by 3 bases and J by 6 bases, and 10 bases separated the two germline ends. The CDR3 has 14 residues. In germline, CDR1 is SGHDT, CDR2 YYEEEE. CDR3 protein: CASSSGRINSPLHF. CDR3 sequence (DNA): TGTGCCAGCAGCTCGGGACGGATTAATTCACCCCTCCACTTT.

This clonotype was picked up a small number of times. This chain connects TRBV1 to TRBJ2-7. TRBV1 is assigned pseudogene status. The CDR3 sequence is 14 residues long. CDR3 nucleotides: TGCACCAGCAGCCCGACGCACAAAACGGACGAGCAGTACGTC. Translating it yields CTSSPTHKTDEQYV.

The rearrangement links TRBV5-1 to TRBJ2-3; D remains ambiguous. Germline CDR1 and CDR2: SGHRS and YFSETQ. V was trimmed by 7 bases and J by 6 bases, leaving 18 bases between them. The CDR3 loop spans 14 amino acids. The CDR3 protein is CASSVGPDPDTQYF. DNA for the CDR3: TGCGCCAGCTCGGTGGGTCCAGACCCGGATACGCAGTATTTT.

This clonotype occurred a few times. J is TRBJ2-7 and V is TRBV12-3 or TRBV12-4; TRBD1 is a possible D gene (7 bases). Trimming cost V 3 bases and J 0 bases, with 12 bases left between them. The CDR3 spans 15 residues. CDR3 amino acids: CASSLEGADSYEQYF. The CDR3, as DNA: TGTGCCAGCAGTTTGGAGGGGGCTGACTCCTACGAGCAGTACTTC.

This clonotype was found many times. J is TRBJ1-1 and V is TRBV6-5, with D perhaps TRBD1 (5 bases). In germline, CDR1 is MNHEY, CDR2 SVGAGI. Trimming took off 7 bases at V and 1 base at J, with 13 bases between the two ends. The CDR3 runs to 14 residues. The CDR3 loop reads CASNTGGSNTEAFF. In DNA form, the CDR3 reads TGTGCCAGCAACACCGGGGGGTCGAACACTGAAGCTTTCTTT.

V and J are TRBV6-1 and TRBJ2-3; 8 nucleotides agree with TRBD2. The V segment lost 6 bases and the J segment 3 bases; nucleotides outside the gene matches: 11. This CDR3 contains 16 residues. From germline, CDR1 is MNHNS and CDR2 SASEGT. The CDR3 DNA reads TGTGCCAGCAGCAAACACGGGACTAGTTTGACAGATACGCAGTATTTT. The encoded protein is CASSKHGTSLTDTQYF.

This chain joins TRBV28 and TRBJ1-2; 11 nucleotides agree with TRBD1. Germline V gene lookup returns CDR1 MDHEN and CDR2 SYDVKM. V shed 4 bases, J shed 7 bases, and the junction held 5 bases outside the gene matches. The CDR3 consists of 14 residues. As DNA, the CDR3 is TGTGCCAGCAGTTCGGGACAGGGGGATGGTGGCTACACCTTC. Amino acids: CASSSGQGDGGYTF.

This clonotype was observed a few times. The rearrangement links TRBV5-1 to TRBJ1-3; D remains unclear. In germline, CDR1 is SGHRS, CDR2 YFSETQ. V lost 0 bases and J 0 bases, leaving 13 bases between the germline ends. The CDR3 runs 17 residues. CDR3: CASSLASGSSSGNTIYF. CDR3 bases: TGCGCCAGCAGCTTGGCCAGCGGCTCGAGCTCTGGAAACACCATATATTTT.

J is TRBJ1-5 and V is TRBV5-1, with D unresolved. There are 15 residues in the CDR3. Germline CDR1 and CDR2: SGHRS and YFSETQ. The V and J ends lost 0 bases and 12 bases respectively, with 19 bases between them. CDR3 residues: CASSLVAGSNQYQHF. CDR3 nucleotide sequence: TGCGCCAGCAGCTTGGTTGCGGGGAGCAATCAGTACCAGCATTTT.

V gene TRBV7-9 combines with J gene TRBJ1-1; unclear D gene. V lost 1 base and J lost 3, with 15 bases in between. This CDR3 spans 16 amino acids. CDR1 is SEHNR, CDR2 FQNEAQ, per germline (reference sequence). CDR3 sequence (DNA): TGTGCCAGCAGCTTAGTTATCTCCAACGGGGACACTGAAGCTTTCTTT. This translates into CASSLVISNGDTEAFF.

The chain couples TRBV5-1 to TRBJ2-1; TRBD1 matches 8 bases. CDR1 SGHRS and CDR2 YFSETQ come from the germline V gene. The CDR3 is 15 residues long. The V and J ends lost 7 bases and 0 bases, in that order; junction bases with no gene match: 6. The CDR3 DNA follows: TGCGCCAGCCGACGACAGGGGCGCTCCTACAATGAGCAGTTCTTC. Translating gives CASRRQGRSYNEQFF. Full variable domain (outside the CDR3, taken from reference TRBV5-1 and TRBJ2-1): KAGVTQTPRYLIKTRGQQVTLSCSPISGHRSVSWYQQTPGQGLQFLFEYFSETQRNKGNFPGRFSGRQFSNSRSEMNVSTLELGDSALYLCASRRQGRSYNEQFFGPGTRLTVL.

In its sample, this clonotype was seen a few times. V gene TRBV4-2 combines with J gene TRBJ1-2; TRBD1 matches at 9 bases. V shed 3 bases and J 8 bases; nucleotides not matched to a gene: 7. CDR3 length equals 14 residues. From germline, CDR1 is LGHNA and CDR2 YNFKEQ. In DNA form, the CDR3 reads TGTGCCAGCAGCCAGGCGACAGGGGGGGTCGGCTACACCTTC. Translated, it gives CASSQATGGVGYTF.

The sample holds many counts of this clonotype. The rearrangement uses TRBV11-2 and TRBJ1-4; TRBD1 is a possible D gene (6 bases). V lost 3 bases and J lost 4, with 9 bases in between. The CDR3 covers 14 residues. The germline V gene has CDR1 SGHAT and CDR2 FQNNGV. The CDR3 reads CASSLDRLNEKLFF. In DNA, the CDR3 is TGTGCCAGCAGCTTGGACAGACTTAATGAAAAACTGTTTTTT.

The V and J genes are TRBV18 and TRBJ2-5, with 7 positions matching TRBD1. CDR1 and CDR2 (germline): KGHSH, LQKENI. The V and J ends lost 5 bases and 5 bases, in that order; junction bases with no gene match: 11. The CDR3 loop spans 15 amino acids. The CDR3 DNA sequence: TGTGCCAGCTCATTGGCGAGGGGGCGCCCGGAGACCCAGTACTTC. This codes for CASSLARGRPETQYF.

The CDR3 is CASSLDKPSWNYGYTF. CDR3 bases: TGTGCCAGCAGCTTAGACAAACCAAGTTGGAACTATGGCTACACCTTC. The chain has TRBV7-2 and TRBJ1-2, with no clear D. Looked up from germline, CDR1 is SGHTA and CDR2 is FQGNSA. This CDR3 comprises 16 residues. V lost 1 base to trimming and J lost 2 bases, with 14 bases between them. The whole variable domain, remainder taken from reference TRBV7-2 and TRBJ1-2, is GAGVSQSPSNKVTEKGKDVELRCDPISGHTALYWYRQSLGQGLEFLIYFQGNSAPDKSGLPSDRFSAERTGGSVSTLTIQRTQQEDSAVYLCASSLDKPSWNYGYTFGSGTRLTVV.

This sequence joins TRBV5-8 and TRBJ1-3; perhaps TRBD1 as D (6 bases). The germline V gene encodes CDR1 SGHTS and CDR2 YDEGEE. The CDR3 extends over 14 amino acids. V lost 1 base and J 3 bases, leaving 8 bases between the germline ends. The CDR3 region is CASSLQGNGNTIYF. The CDR3 DNA is TGTGCCAGCAGCTTGCAGGGGAATGGAAACACCATATATTTT.

The V gene is TRBV7-2, the J gene TRBJ2-3; D remains unclear. The germline V gene encodes CDR1 SGHTA and CDR2 FQGNSA. The V end was cut by 1 base, the J end by 4 bases, with 6 bases between. The CDR3 has 13 amino acids. The CDR3 DNA sequence: TGTGCCAGCAGCTTAGAGCGTCCAGATACGCAGTATTTT. Translated: CASSLERPDTQYF.

V usage is TRBV29-1 and J usage is TRBJ2-7; 9 nucleotides align to TRBD1. Germline V lookup: CDR1 SQVTM, CDR2 ANQGSEA. Trimming took 4 bases from V and 5 from J; bases not matched to a gene: 3. CDR3 size: 12 residues. The CDR3 DNA reads as TGCAGCGTTGGAGGGACAGGGAACGAGCAGTACTTC. It translates to CSVGGTGNEQYF.

The chain joins TRBV20-1 to TRBJ2-5; TRBD2 matches at 7 bases. The V segment lost 5 bases and the J segment 1 base; nucleotides outside the gene matches: 7. The CDR3 spans 14 residues. CDR1 and CDR2 (germline): DFQATT, SNEGSKA (reference sequence). Written as DNA, the CDR3 is TGCAGTGCTGGGGGGGACTACCCCCAAGAGACCCAGTACTTC. Translation: CSAGGDYPQETQYF.

The CDR3 nucleotides read TGTGCCAGCAAGGGGGAATTTAACACCGGGGAGCTGTTTTTT. This translates into CASKGEFNTGELFF. The chain combines TRBV6-2 or TRBV6-3 with TRBJ2-2, with D perhaps TRBD1 (6 bases). Between the trimmed V and J ends, which lost 7 bases and 2 bases, there was a span of 11 bases. Germline V gene sequence: CDR1 MNHEY, CDR2 SVGEGT. The CDR3 covers 14 residues.

The chain links TRBV6-1 to TRBJ2-5; TRBD1 aligns across 7 bases. The J segment lost 5 bases and the V segment lost 6 bases, leaving 6 bases of the junction unmatched. There are 13 residues in the CDR3. Germline V gives CDR1 MNHNS, CDR2 SASEGT. The CDR3 coding sequence is TGTGCCAGCAGATCGACAGGGTTCGAGACCCAGTACTTC. Translating gives CASRSTGFETQYF.

This chain uses TRBV19 with TRBJ2-3, with TRBD2 matching over 8 bases. The germline CDR1 and CDR2 sequences are LNHDA and SQIVND (reference sequence). J lost 1 base, V lost 5 bases, and 8 bases had no gene match. The CDR3 has 16 amino acids. CDR3 DNA: TGTGCCAGTAGTGACGGGGGGGCATCTGGCACAGATACGCAGTATTTT. Protein: CASSDGGASGTDTQYF.

This clonotype was detected a few times. The chain uses TRBV28 and TRBJ1-2, with D unclear. Between the trimmed V and J ends, which lost 8 bases and 4 bases, there was a span of 11 bases. This CDR3 contains 12 residues. Germline assignment: CDR1 MDHEN and CDR2 SYDVKM. CDR3 coding DNA: TGTGCCAGCGCCGGACCGGGCTATGGCTACACCTTC. Encoded protein: CASAGPGYGYTF.

Only a few counts were recorded for this clonotype. The chain has TRBV24-1 and TRBJ1-4; 11 bases are shared with TRBD1. The germline gives CDR1 KGHDR, CDR2 SFDVKD. The CDR3 is 15 amino acids. The V segment lost 4 bases and the J segment 7 bases; nucleotides outside the gene matches: 4. The DNA for the CDR3 is TGTGCCACCAGTGACTCGGGACAGGGGGGTGAAAAACTGTTTTTT. This gives the protein CATSDSGQGGEKLFF.

This clonotype was seen repeatedly, ten times or more. The DNA for the CDR3 is TGCGCCAGCAGCTTGGGGACTAGCGGAGATACGCAGTATTTT. Its protein product is CASSLGTSGDTQYF. The rearrangement joins TRBV5-1 to TRBJ2-3; 10 nucleotides align to TRBD2. The CDR3 loop spans 14 amino acids. V was pared by 0 bases and J by 5 bases, with 0 bases of the junction left unmatched. Germline V gene lookup returns CDR1 SGHRS and CDR2 YFSETQ.